This entry features one T cell receptor beta chain sequence. The sample belongs to a study of cytomegalovirus exposure and HLA in healthy donors. The V and J ends lost 0 bases and 1 base respectively, with 11 bases between them. Germline CDR1 SGHRS, CDR2 YFSETQ. This CDR3 region has 16 residues. Only in-frame clones appear in the TCRdb table, and some are missing; sequencing was by immunoSEQ multiplex PCR. The data contain some 130,000 clones, approximately 84% of them singletons. The chain recombines TRBV5-1 with TRBJ2-1; possibly TRBD2 for D (6 bases). This TCR was recovered from a man aged 25-45 years in good health and CMV-seropositive. The specimen sequenced was PBMCs. The CDR3, as DNA: TGCGCCAGCAGCTTGGTAGCGGCGTTGTCCTACAATGAGCAGTTCTTC. Its translation: CASSLVAALSYNEQFF.